Below, 21 T cell receptor beta chains from the same sample are listed, as sequenced in a study of blood T cells in healthy people across ages. A second roughly 6 to 12 cycle PCR used barcoded and J-beta primers. TCRdb re-derived calls from the 5' RACE reads in MiXCR, one entry per CDR3 protein. Here the sample spans over 600,000 distinct CDR3 sequences, about half being singletons. Sequenced: blood. Every receptor here comes from an elderly man in good health.

This chain connects TRBV4-1 to TRBJ2-6, with 11 bases fitting TRBD1. Germline-derived CDR1 and CDR2 are MGHRA and YSYEKL. Trimming cost V 3 bases and J 0 bases; bases outside gene matches: 10. This CDR3 is built from 20 residues. The CDR3 protein is CASSQESGTGGFSGANVLTF. DNA of the CDR3: TGCGCCAGCAGCCAGGAGTCCGGGACAGGGGGTTTCTCTGGGGCCAACGTCCTGACTTTC.

The chain has TRBV3-1 and TRBJ2-5, with D hard to call. Germline CDR1 and CDR2: LGHDT and YNNKEL (reference sequence). Trimming removed 0 bases at V and 6 bases at J, with 5 bases between. The CDR3 runs to 12 residues. The CDR3 loop reads CASSQDYKTQYF. The CDR3 DNA reads as TGTGCCAGCAGCCAAGACTACAAGACCCAGTACTTC.

Remarks on this clonotype: Sequence at one end of the junction differs from germline and may be a read error. This rearrangement joins TRBV12-3 or TRBV12-4 to TRBJ2-3; the D is unclear. This CDR3 is built from 13 residues. The CDR3, as DNA: TGTGCCAGCAGCAGAGTGAGAGCAGATGCGCAGTATTTT. Its translation: CASSRVRADAQYF.

The gene calls are TRBV3-1 and TRBJ2-7; D perhaps matches TRBD2 (5 bases). This CDR3 spans 13 amino acids. Trimming removed 4 bases from V and 4 bases from J, with 11 bases in between. Germline assignment: CDR1 LGHDT and CDR2 YNNKEL (reference sequence). CDR3: CASSRAPGYEQYF. DNA for the CDR3: TGTGCCAGCAGCCGAGCCCCGGGATACGAGCAGTACTTC.

The chain recombines TRBV29-1 with TRBJ1-1; 7 bases fit TRBD1. Germline values: CDR1 SQVTM, CDR2 ANQGSEA. J lost 4 bases, V lost 4 bases, and 6 bases had no gene match. The length of the CDR3 is 13 residues. Written as DNA, the CDR3 is TGCAGCGTTGGGGTAGGGGGCGTCACTGAAGCTTTCTTT. Protein product: CSVGVGGVTEAFF.

V usage is TRBV6-2 or TRBV6-3 and J usage is TRBJ2-3; D unclear. Trimming left V 1 base short and J 2 bases short, with 7 bases between. Germline CDR1 is MNHEY and CDR2 is SVGEGT. CDR3 length equals 14 residues. The CDR3 DNA sequence: TGTGCCAGCAGTTACTACAGAGACACAGATACGCAGTATTTT. Protein: CASSYYRDTDTQYF.

This clonotype turned up a few times. The chain recombines TRBV4-3 with TRBJ2-6; D gene unclear. The ends were cut back, 4 bases at V and 1 base at J, with 17 bases in the middle. The CDR3 spans 18 residues. Germline lookup yields CDR1 LGHNA and CDR2 YSLEER. CDR3 amino acids: CASSRWVRRTSGANVLTF. The CDR3 region has the DNA TGCGCCAGCAGCCGTTGGGTCAGACGAACTTCTGGGGCCAACGTCCTGACTTTC.

This clonotype was seen more than once but under ten times. This chain connects TRBV12-3 or TRBV12-4 to TRBJ2-5; D remains unclear. This CDR3 region has 15 residues. V dropped 6 bases and J dropped 4 bases, with 18 bases sitting between them. The DNA for the CDR3 is TGTGCCAGCAGCCCGCCATCTGGCCTTATAGAGACCCAGTACTTC. Its translation: CASSPPSGLIETQYF.

The J gene is TRBJ2-5, the V gene TRBV20-1; tentatively, D is TRBD1 (5 bases). Germline V gene data show CDR1 as DFQATT and CDR2 as SNEGSKA (reference sequence). V dropped 5 bases and J dropped 0 bases, with 19 bases sitting between them. CDR3 length: 16 residues. The CDR3 reads CSAPEFDRTYQETQYF. CDR3 nucleotides: TGCAGTGCTCCCGAATTCGACAGAACATACCAAGAGACCCAGTACTTC.

This clonotype has just one count. The CDR3 sequence is CASSVLQGSYNEQFF. As DNA, the CDR3 is TGTGCCAGCAGCGTACTTCAGGGTTCCTACAATGAGCAGTTCTTC. This chain joins TRBV9 and TRBJ2-1; D may be TRBD1 (5 bases). Trimming cost V 1 base and J 1 base, with 9 bases left between them. The CDR3 runs to 15 residues. Per the germline V gene, CDR1 is SGDLS and CDR2 is YYNGEE.

This clonotype was detected once. The chain recombines TRBV6-1 with TRBJ2-7; D may be TRBD1 (6 bases). The better agreement between TRBJ2-5 and the DNA end casts doubt on the J call. This CDR3 is built from 15 residues. Germline V gene sequence: CDR1 MNHNS, CDR2 SASEGT. The CDR3 protein is CASSEGQGGRETQYF. CDR3 DNA sequence: TGTGCCAGCAGTGAAGGTCAAGGGGGAAGAGAGACCCAGTACTTC.

The chain carries TRBV29-1 and TRBJ2-3; D possibly corresponds to TRBD2 (5 bases). The CDR3 is 16 amino acids. The germline V gene has CDR1 SQVTM and CDR2 ANQGSEA. V was clipped by 1 base and J by 0 bases, with 14 bases between them. The CDR3 spells CSVEGERESSTDTQYF. CDR3 DNA sequence: TGCAGCGTTGAAGGGGAGAGGGAATCTAGCACAGATACGCAGTATTTT.

About this clonotype: Germline and junction disagree at one end, which may indicate a read error. This chain joins TRBV4-2 and TRBJ2-3; possible D gene TRBD1, 5 bases. The V gene's germline CDR1 is LGHNA and CDR2 YNFKEQ. The CDR3 spans 16 residues. CDR3 protein: CASSQDTGSGTDTQYF. The CDR3 nucleotides read TGCGCCAGCAGCCAAGACACAGGCTCTGGCACAGATACGCAGTATTTT.

As concerns this clonotype: One base away lies a much larger clone, so this may be a sequencing read error. The chain carries TRBV20-1 and TRBJ2-5; no clear D gene. This CDR3 region has 13 residues. Trimming took 0 bases from V and 5 from J, leaving 10 bases between them. Germline V gene data show CDR1 as DFQATT and CDR2 as SNEGSKA (reference sequence). CDR3: CSAREGVKETQYF. Written as DNA, the CDR3 is TGCAGTGCTAGAGAAGGTGTCAAGGAGACCCAGTACTTC.

The genes are TRBV11-2 and TRBJ2-5; a possible D gene is TRBD2 (6 bases). CDR3 length equals 15 residues. Germline CDR1 reads SGHAT; CDR2 reads FQNNGV. Trimming stripped 5 bases from V and 4 bases from J, with 17 bases between. In DNA form, the CDR3 reads TGTGCCAGCAGCCCTGGAGCTCGGAGGGCAGAGACCCAGTACTTC. Protein product: CASSPGARRAETQYF. Full variable domain (missing parts from reference TRBV11-2 and TRBJ2-5): EAGVAQSPRYKIIEKRQSVAFWCNPISGHATLYWYQQILGQGPKLLIQFQNNGVVDDSQLPKDRFSAERLKGVDSTLKIQPAKLEDSAVYLCASSPGARRAETQYFGPGTRLLVL.

This clonotype was observed a handful of times. The genes are TRBV7-8 and TRBJ2-3; 10 positions match TRBD2. The CDR3 consists of 18 residues. Germline V CDR1 and CDR2: SGHVS, FQNEAQ. V dropped 0 bases and J dropped 4; count of bases not matched to a gene: 10. The CDR3 DNA sequence: TGTGCCAGCAGCTTAGCGCCAAAAGCGGGAGGGCCGCCAGATACGCAGTATTTT. Protein: CASSLAPKAGGPPDTQYF.

In its sample, this clonotype was seen once. This chain joins TRBV7-6 and TRBJ2-3; D perhaps matches TRBD2 (5 bases). Germline values: CDR1 SGHVS, CDR2 FNYEAQ. V lost 5 bases and J 14 bases, leaving 17 bases between the germline ends. The CDR3 sequence is 12 residues long. The CDR3 DNA sequence: TGTGCCAGCAGCCCCGGACTCCCTTCAGTGTATTTT. Translation gives CASSPGLPSVYF.

This chain links TRBV7-2 with TRBJ2-7; the match to TRBD2 covers 8 bases. The V segment lost 5 bases and the J segment 2 bases; nucleotides outside the gene matches: 8. Germline-derived CDR1 and CDR2 are SGHTA and FQGNSA. This CDR3 is built from 15 residues. DNA for the CDR3: TGTGCCAGCAGCCAAAGCGGGAGCCCGCCCTACGAGCAGTACTTC. It is translated as CASSQSGSPPYEQYF.

Regarding this clonotype: One end of the junction varies from germline; a read error may be responsible. The chain uses TRBV7-2 and TRBJ2-5, with 7 bases aligning to TRBD1. The CDR3 covers 14 residues. Germline V gene lookup returns CDR1 SGHTA and CDR2 FQGNSA. The CDR3 reads CAISADRARETQYF. The CDR3 nucleotides read TGTGCCATCAGCGCCGACAGGGCCAGAGAGACCCAGTACTTC.

The gene calls are TRBV6-2 or TRBV6-3 and TRBJ2-3; D might be TRBD2 (6 bases). This CDR3 contains 14 residues. Looked up from germline, CDR1 is MNHEY and CDR2 is SVGEGT. V was cut by 8 bases and J by 2 bases, with 14 bases left in between. CDR3 bases: TGTGCCAGCGTGGGACTTTTACACACAGATACGCAGTATTTT. Its protein is CASVGLLHTDTQYF.

CDR3 nucleotide sequence: TGTGCCAGCAGCTCCGTAGCGGGAGGGTTCAATGAGCAGTACTTC. Translation gives CASSSVAGGFNEQYF. The V call is TRBV7-2, the J call TRBJ2-1, with 11 bases fitting TRBD2. The J call may be in error: the DNA end matches TRBJ2-7 better. The V gene's germline CDR1 is SGHTA and CDR2 FQGNSA. The CDR3 extends over 15 amino acids.